Listed here is a single T cell receptor (beta chain). The PCR ran on 60 Vbeta and 13 Jbeta primers. Sequencing was performed with immunoSEQ multiplex PCR; in TCRdb, only in-frame clones are kept and a portion is missing. The profile shows under 200,000 clones, about 63% of them singletons. The sample is drawn from a study of cytomegalovirus exposure and HLA in healthy donors. V lost 4 bases, J lost 5 bases, and 15 bases lay in between. CDR1 MNHEY and CDR2 SMNVEV come from the germline V gene (reference sequence). The length of the CDR3 is 15 residues. Sequencing was carried out using PBMCs. V and J are TRBV27 and TRBJ1-5; a weak D match, TRBD1 (5 bases). The receptor's source is a woman in her thirties or forties in good health and CMV-seropositive. The CDR3 loop reads CASSYRTSNHQPQHF. For the CDR3, the DNA is TGTGCCAGCAGTTATCGGACATCTAATCATCAGCCCCAGCATTTT.